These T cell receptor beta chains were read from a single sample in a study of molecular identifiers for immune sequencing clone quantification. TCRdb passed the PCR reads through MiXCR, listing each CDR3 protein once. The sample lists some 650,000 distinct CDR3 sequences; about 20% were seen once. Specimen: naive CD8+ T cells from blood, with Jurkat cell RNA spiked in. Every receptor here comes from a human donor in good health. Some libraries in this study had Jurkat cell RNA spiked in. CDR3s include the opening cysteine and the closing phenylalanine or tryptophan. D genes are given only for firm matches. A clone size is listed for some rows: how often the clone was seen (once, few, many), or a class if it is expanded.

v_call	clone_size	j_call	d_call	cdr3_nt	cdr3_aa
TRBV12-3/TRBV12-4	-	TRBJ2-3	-	TGTGCCAGCAGTTGGGGGGCTGGGGCAGATACGCAGTATTTT	CASSWGAGADTQYF
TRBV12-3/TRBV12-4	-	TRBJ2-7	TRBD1	TGTGCCAGCAGCCCTACCCCCGCGGACAGGTCGACCTACGAGCAGTACTTC	CASSPTPADRSTYEQYF
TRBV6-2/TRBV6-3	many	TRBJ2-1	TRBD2	TGTGCCAGCAGTCCCACCTCACTAGCGGGAGGCTTCTACAATGAGCAGTTCTTC	CASSPTSLAGGFYNEQFF
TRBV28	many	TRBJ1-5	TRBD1	TGTGCCAGCAGTGACGGGACAGCACTCAATCAGCCCCAGCATTTT	CASSDGTALNQPQHF
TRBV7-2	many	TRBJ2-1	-	TGTGCCAGCAGCTTAGCGGACCCTATCAACAATGAGCAGTTCTTC	CASSLADPINNEQFF
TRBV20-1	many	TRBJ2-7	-	TGCAGTGCTAGACAGGGATACACCTACGAGCAGTACTTC	CSARQGYTYEQYF
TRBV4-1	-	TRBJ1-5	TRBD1	TGCGCCAGCAGCCAAACATTTGGTCAGGGGGTTCAGCCCCAGCATTTT	CASSQTFGQGVQPQHF
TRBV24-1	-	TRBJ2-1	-	TGTGCCACCAGGTCGGGAGAAAATTACAATGAGCAGTTCTTC	CATRSGENYNEQFF
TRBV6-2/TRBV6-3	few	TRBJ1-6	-	TGTGCCAGCAGTTCCGGGACGTCAGCCCTCCACTTT	CASSSGTSALHF
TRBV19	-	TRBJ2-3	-	TGTGCCAGTAGTATAGCTTCCTCGGGAGTCCCCACAGATACGCAGTATTTT	CASSIASSGVPTDTQYF
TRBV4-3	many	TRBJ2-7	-	TGCGCCAGCAGCCAAGAAGTTTCCGGCGAGCAGTACTTC	CASSQEVSGEQYF
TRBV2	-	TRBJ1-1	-	TGTGCCTGCAGTTCTCACGGGGTGGCTTCTGGAGCTTTCTTT	CACSSHGVASGAFF
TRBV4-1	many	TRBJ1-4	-	TGCGCCAGCAGCCAAGCGCGGGGGGCGACTAATGAAAAACTGTTTTTT	CASSQARGATNEKLFF
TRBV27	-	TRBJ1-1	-	TGTGCCAGCAGTTTGAAGGGGGCTGAAGCTTTCTTT	CASSLKGAEAFF
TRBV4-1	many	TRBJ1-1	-	TGCGCCAGCAGCCAAGGTCAGGCCGGGGGAGACCGAGATGAAGCTTTCTTT	CASSQGQAGGDRDEAFF
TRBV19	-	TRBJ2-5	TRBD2	TGTGCCAGTAGTTGGACTAGCGGGAATCAAGAGACCCAGTACTTC	CASSWTSGNQETQYF
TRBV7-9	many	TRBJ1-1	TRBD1	TGTGCCAGCAGCTCAACCGACAGGGAAATGAACACTGAAGCTTTCTTT	CASSSTDREMNTEAFF
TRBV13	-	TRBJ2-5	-	TGTGCCAGCAGCCCAGGGGCAGGGAAAGAGACCCAGTACTTC	CASSPGAGKETQYF
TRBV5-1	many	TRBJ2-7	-	TGCGCCAGCAGCTTGGTCACCGGGACGGACTCCTACGAGCAGTACTTC	CASSLVTGTDSYEQYF
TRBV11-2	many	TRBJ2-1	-	TGTGCCAGCAGCTTAGATATGCGGATGCAGTTCTTC	CASSLDMRMQFF
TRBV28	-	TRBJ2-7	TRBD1	TGTGCCAGCACCCCAACGCGGGACAGGGGATACGAGCAGCACTTC	CASTPTRDRGYEQHF
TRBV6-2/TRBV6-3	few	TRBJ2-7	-	TGTGCCAGCAGTTTCGCGACAACCACCTCCTACGAGCAGTACTTC	CASSFATTTSYEQYF
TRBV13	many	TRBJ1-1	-	TGTGCCAGCAGCTCCCGACAGACCACTGAAGCTTTCTTT	CASSSRQTTEAFF
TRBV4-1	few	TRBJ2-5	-	TGCGCCAGCAGCCAAGGGACTGGTGGCGCTGAGACCCAGTACTTC	CASSQGTGGAETQYF
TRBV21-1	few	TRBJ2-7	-	TGTGCCAGCAGATTTTTAAGAGGAGAGGCCCTCTACGAGCAGTACTTC	CASRFLRGEALYEQYF
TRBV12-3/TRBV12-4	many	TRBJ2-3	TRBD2	TGTGCCAGCACCCTCGGGGGGGGGAGGACTGATACGCAGTATTTT	CASTLGGGRTDTQYF
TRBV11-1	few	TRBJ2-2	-	TGTGCCAGCAGTGCATCTGCCGGGGAGCTGTTTTTT	CASSASAGELFF
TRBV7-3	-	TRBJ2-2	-	TGTGCCAGCAGCTCCATGGAAGGGAGAGGTTATGACACCGGGGAGCTGTTTTTT	CASSSMEGRGYDTGELFF
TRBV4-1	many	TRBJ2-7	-	TGCGCCAGCAGCCAACTTACTGATTACGAGCAGTACTTC	CASSQLTDYEQYF
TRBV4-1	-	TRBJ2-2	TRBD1	TGCGCCAGCAGCCAAGATATTGGGACAGGGAACACCGGGGAGCTGTTTTTT	CASSQDIGTGNTGELFF
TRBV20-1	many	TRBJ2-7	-	TGCAGTGCTAGAGTCCCTAGGCCTTTCATAAAGGACTACGAGCAGTACTTC	CSARVPRPFIKDYEQYF
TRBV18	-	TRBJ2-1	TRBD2	TGTGCCAGCTCACCCAAGTGGGAGGGCATAAATGAGCAGTTCTTC	CASSPKWEGINEQFF
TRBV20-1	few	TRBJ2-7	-	TGCAGTGCCATAGGCGGGGCGTCCTACGAGCAGTACTTC	CSAIGGASYEQYF
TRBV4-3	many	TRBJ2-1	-	TGCGCCAGCAGCCAAATGTCCGGGAGCTACAATGAGCAGTTCTTC	CASSQMSGSYNEQFF
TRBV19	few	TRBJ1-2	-	TGTGCCAGTAGTTTCCCAGGGTATGGCTACACCTTC	CASSFPGYGYTF
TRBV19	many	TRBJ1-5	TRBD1	TGTGCGGCACAGGGGCAGGGTCAGCCCCAGCATTTT	CAAQGQGQPQHF
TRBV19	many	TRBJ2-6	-	TGTGCCAGTAGTACCCATCTAGGTGAGGCCAACGTCCTGACTTTC	CASSTHLGEANVLTF
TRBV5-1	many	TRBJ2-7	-	TGCGCCAGCAGCTTGGCCTTCGGTGGCGAGCAGTACTTC	CASSLAFGGEQYF
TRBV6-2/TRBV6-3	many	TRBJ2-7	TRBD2	TGTGCCAGCAGTTGGACTAGCGGGGAGACCTACGAGCAGTACTTC	CASSWTSGETYEQYF
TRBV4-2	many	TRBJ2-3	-	TGTGCCAGCAGCCAAGGTTTGACCATAACAGATACGCAGTATTTT	CASSQGLTITDTQYF
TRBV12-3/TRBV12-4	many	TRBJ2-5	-	TGTGCCAGCAGTGGAACAGGGTTGGAGACCCAGTACTTC	CASSGTGLETQYF
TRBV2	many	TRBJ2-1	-	TGTGCCAGCAGTGAAGGGCCTCAGTACAATGAGCAGTTCTTC	CASSEGPQYNEQFF
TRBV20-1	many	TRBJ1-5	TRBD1	TGCAGTGCTACGGACTACAGGGGTACTAGCAATCAGCCCCAGCATTTT	CSATDYRGTSNQPQHF
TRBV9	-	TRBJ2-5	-	TGTGCCAGCAGCGTAGTAGGGGCGGGGCAAGAGACCCAGTACTTC	CASSVVGAGQETQYF
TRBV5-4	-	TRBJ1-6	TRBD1	TGTGCCAGCAGCTTGTACAGGGACAGAAGGAATTCACCCCTCCACTTT	CASSLYRDRRNSPLHF
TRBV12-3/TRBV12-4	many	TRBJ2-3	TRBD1	TGTGCCAGCAGAGACAGGGGACGGCCAGATACGCAGTATTTT	CASRDRGRPDTQYF
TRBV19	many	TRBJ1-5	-	TGTGCCAGTAGTCTCCCCCCACAACGGGTATACGTCAATCAGCCCCAGCATTTT	CASSLPPQRVYVNQPQHF
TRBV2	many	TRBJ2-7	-	TGTGCCAGCTCGGCTAGGGGAGCCTACGAGCAGTACTTC	CASSARGAYEQYF
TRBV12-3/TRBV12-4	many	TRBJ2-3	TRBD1	TGTGCCAGCTCCGGGACAGCCCTTTTTGATACGCAGTATTTT	CASSGTALFDTQYF
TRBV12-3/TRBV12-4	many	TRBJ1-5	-	TGTGCCAGCAGTTTAATGGGGGACGGCAATCAGCCCCAGCATTTT	CASSLMGDGNQPQHF
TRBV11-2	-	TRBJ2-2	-	TGTGCCAGCAGCTTAGATGAATTTTGGGAGCTGTTTTTT	CASSLDEFWELFF
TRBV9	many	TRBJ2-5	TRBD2	TGTGCCAGCAGCATAAGCGGGAGTAGTAAAGAGACCCAGTACTTC	CASSISGSSKETQYF
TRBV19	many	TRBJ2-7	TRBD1	TGCGCCAGCAGCCCCGGGACAGGGGACTACGAGCAGTACTTC	CASSPGTGDYEQYF
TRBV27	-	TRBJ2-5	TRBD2	TGTGCCAGCAGTTCCTGGGCTAGCGGGGCCCAAGAGACCCAGTACTTC	CASSSWASGAQETQYF
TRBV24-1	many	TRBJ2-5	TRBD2	TGTGCCACCAGTGAACCGCCTACCGGACTAGGAGTACAAGAGACCCAGTACTTC	CATSEPPTGLGVQETQYF
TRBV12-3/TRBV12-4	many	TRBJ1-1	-	TGTGCCAGCATCTTTTGGGGCAAGGATACTGAAGCTTTCTTT	CASIFWGKDTEAFF
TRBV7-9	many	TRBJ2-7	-	TGTGCCAGCAGCTTAAACTCTTGGTCGGAGGGCGACGAGCAGTACTTC	CASSLNSWSEGDEQYF
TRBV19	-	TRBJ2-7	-	TGTGCCAGTAGTATAGGGGGACTGTTTTACGAGCAGTACTTC	CASSIGGLFYEQYF
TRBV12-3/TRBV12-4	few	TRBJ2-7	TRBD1	TGTGCCAGCAGTTTTCTTAGGGGGCGCGGGGAGCAGTACTTC	CASSFLRGRGEQYF
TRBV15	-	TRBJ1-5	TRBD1	TGTGCCACCAGCAGAGATCCCTGGGACAGGGGCAATCAGCCCCAGCATTTT	CATSRDPWDRGNQPQHF